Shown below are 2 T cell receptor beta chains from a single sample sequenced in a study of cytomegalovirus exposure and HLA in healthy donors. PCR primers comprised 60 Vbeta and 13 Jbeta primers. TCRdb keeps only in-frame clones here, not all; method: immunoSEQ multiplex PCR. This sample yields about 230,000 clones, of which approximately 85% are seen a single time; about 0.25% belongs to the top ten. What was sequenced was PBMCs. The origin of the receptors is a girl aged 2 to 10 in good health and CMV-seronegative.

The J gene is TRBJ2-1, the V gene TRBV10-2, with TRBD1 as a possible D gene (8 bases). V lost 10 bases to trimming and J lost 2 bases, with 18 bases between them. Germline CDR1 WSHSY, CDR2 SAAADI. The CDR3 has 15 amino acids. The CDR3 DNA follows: TGCGCCACCCGGGGAGGGACAGGCGCCTACAATGAGCAGTTCTTC. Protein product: CATRGGTGAYNEQFF.

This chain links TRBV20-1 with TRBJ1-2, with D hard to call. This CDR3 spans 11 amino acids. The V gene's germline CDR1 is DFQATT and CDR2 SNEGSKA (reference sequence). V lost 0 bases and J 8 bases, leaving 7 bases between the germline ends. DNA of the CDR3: TGCAGTGCTAGAGACCGCAGAGGCTACACCTTC. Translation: CSARDRRGYTF.